This TCR beta chain was retrieved from a study of glioma-infiltrating T cells. Trimming cost V 5 bases and J 3 bases, with 13 bases left between them. The CDR3 is 14 residues long. Whole-study findings and limits: Only very few CDR3 sequences appeared in both tissue and blood. Non-neoplastic patients had below-expected tissue-blood divergence, while all gliomas exceeded expectation.

Amplification of TCR alpha and beta CDR3 regions from RNA used iRepertoire nested multiplex PCR. From the multiplex PCR reads, TCRdb called clonotypes with MiXCR, one entry per CDR3 protein. The data show about 200,000 distinct CDR3 sequences, around 32% seen once. This clonotype was recorded a few times. Antigen unknown. The sequenced sample was glioma tissue, nonneoplastic brain tissue, or PBMCs (not recorded which). This sequence joins TRBV12-3 or TRBV12-4 and TRBJ2-5; TRBD1 might be the D (8 bases). The clonotype was recovered from a human donor with low-grade glioma or glioblastoma, undergoing nonglioma brain surgery, or in good health (not recorded which). The CDR3 DNA reads as TGTGCCAGCAGTGAAACAGGGGGGGAAGAGACCCAGTACTTC. This encodes CASSETGGEETQYF.